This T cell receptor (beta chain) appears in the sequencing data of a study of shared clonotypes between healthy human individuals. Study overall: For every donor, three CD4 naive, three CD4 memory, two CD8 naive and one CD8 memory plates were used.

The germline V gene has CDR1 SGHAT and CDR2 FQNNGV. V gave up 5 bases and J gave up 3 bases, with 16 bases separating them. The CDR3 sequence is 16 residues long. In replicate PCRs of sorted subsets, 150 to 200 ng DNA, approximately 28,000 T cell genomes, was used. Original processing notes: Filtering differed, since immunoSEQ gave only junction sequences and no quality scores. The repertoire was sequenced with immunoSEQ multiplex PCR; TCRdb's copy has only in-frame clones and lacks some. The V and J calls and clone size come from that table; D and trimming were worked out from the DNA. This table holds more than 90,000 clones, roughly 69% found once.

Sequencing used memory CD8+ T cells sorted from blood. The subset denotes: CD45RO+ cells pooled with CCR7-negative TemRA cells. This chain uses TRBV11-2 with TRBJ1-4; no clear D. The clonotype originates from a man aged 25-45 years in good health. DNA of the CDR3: TGTGCCAGCAGCCTTAGGATGGCGCGTGCTAATGAAAAACTGTTTTTT. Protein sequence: CASSLRMARANEKLFF. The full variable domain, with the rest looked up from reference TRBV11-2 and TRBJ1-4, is EAGVAQSPRYKIIEKRQSVAFWCNPISGHATLYWYQQILGQGPKLLIQFQNNGVVDDSQLPKDRFSAERLKGVDSTLKIQPAKLEDSAVYLCASSLRMARANEKLFFGSGTQLSVL.